The clone carrying this TCR beta chain has ten or more counts. This sample stems from a study of blood T cells in healthy people across ages. Researchers collected roughly 10 milliliters of peripheral blood from every single donor. Isolation recovered at least 6 million PBMCs from every sample. This CDR3 is 15 amino acids long. The V end was cut by 3 bases, the J end by 2 bases, with 14 bases between. Using a J-beta primer mix together with a sample-barcoded 5' primer, a second PCR was run for roughly 7 to 12 cycles. Sequencing of every sample gave 2.5 million or more CDR3-containing paired-end reads. Via MiXCR, TCRdb re-called the 5' RACE reads, giving one row per CDR3 protein. Of approximately 1.5 million distinct CDR3 sequences listed, almost 35% were seen once; the top ten hold about 11%.

The sample was blood. The origin of this receptor is a woman in her twenties or thirties in good health. The rearrangement joins TRBV12-3 or TRBV12-4 to TRBJ2-7; TRBD1 or TRBD2 may be the D gene (5 bases each). The CDR3 here is CASSLVEKGPYEQYF. The CDR3 coding sequence is TGTGCCAGCAGTTTGGTTGAAAAGGGACCCTACGAGCAGTACTTC.